This T cell receptor (beta chain) was sequenced in a study of T-cell reconstitution after alpha-beta-depleted transplantation in children. This clonotype was seen at least ten times. Germline loops: CDR1 SQVTM, CDR2 ANQGSEA. The CDR3 loop spans 14 amino acids. J was trimmed by 2 bases and V by 6 bases; bases with no gene match: 9. A library of TCRbeta sequences, prepared with unique molecular identifiers, was generated. TCRdb processed the PCR reads anew with MiXCR; each CDR3 protein has one entry. This table has about 610,000 distinct CDR3 sequences, under 12% appearing once. The sequence was collected from a human donor who donated a stem cell graft to a child with acute myeloid leukemia. The rearrangement joins TRBV29-1 to TRBJ2-7; 8 bases agree with TRBD1. The material was PBMCs from the stem cell graft donor, obtained from the stem cell graft. The CDR3 loop reads CSVRPGTGTYEQYF. DNA for the CDR3: TGCAGCGTCAGACCCGGGACAGGTACCTACGAGCAGTACTTC.